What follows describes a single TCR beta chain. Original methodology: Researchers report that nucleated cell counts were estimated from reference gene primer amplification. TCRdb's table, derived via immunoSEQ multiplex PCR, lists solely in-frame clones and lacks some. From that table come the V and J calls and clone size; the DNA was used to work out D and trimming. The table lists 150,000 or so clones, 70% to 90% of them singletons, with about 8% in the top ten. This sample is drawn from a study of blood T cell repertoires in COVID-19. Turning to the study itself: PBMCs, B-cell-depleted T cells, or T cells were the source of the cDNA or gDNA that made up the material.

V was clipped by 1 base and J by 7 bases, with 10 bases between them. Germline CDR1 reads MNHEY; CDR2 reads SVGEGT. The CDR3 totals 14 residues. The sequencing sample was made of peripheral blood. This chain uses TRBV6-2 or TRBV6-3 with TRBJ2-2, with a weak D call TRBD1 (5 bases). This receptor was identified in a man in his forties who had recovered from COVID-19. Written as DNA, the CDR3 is TGTGCCAGCAGTTACTTTGGGGCCGGCGGGGAGCTGTTTTTT. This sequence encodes CASSYFGAGGELFF.